This TCR beta chain was recorded in a study of shared clonotypes between healthy human individuals. Background on the study: A donor's plate count was three for CD4 naive and three for CD4 memory; CD8 naive had two and CD8 memory one.

Trimming removed 8 bases from V and 3 bases from J, with 11 bases in between. This CDR3 is built from 13 residues. The germline CDR1 and CDR2 sequences are MNHNS and SASEGT. Study-wide points: Clonotype sharing levels among donors were expected to vary with sequencing depth.

Profiling relied on immunoSEQ multiplex PCR, and the TCRdb table lists in-frame clones only, not all of them. The sample consists of roughly 2.6 million clones, more than 80% of them appearing once. The donor population consisted of healthy HIV-negative adults with no recent acute infections or vaccinations. Caucasian adults living in Nashville, Tennessee, provided all samples. Comment on this clone: The antigen is not known.

The J gene is TRBJ1-5, the V gene TRBV6-1; D not resolved. The receptor comes from a man aged 18 to 30 in good health. Sequencing input: naive CD4+ T cells sorted from blood. The subset denotes: CD45RA+ positively selected. The CDR3 sequence is CASVDGYNQPQHF. CDR3 in DNA: TGTGCCAGCGTCGACGGATACAATCAGCCCCAGCATTTT.